This T cell receptor (beta chain) was captured in a study of OX40 agonist ivuxolimab in advanced cancers. Study-level background: Patients received the agonistic anti-OX40 (CD134) antibody ivuxolimab. Patients assigned to dose escalation were diagnosed with hepatocellular carcinoma, melanoma, renal cell or head and neck cancer. General study results and limits: Specificity for antigen went undetermined in the expanded peripheral T cells.

The table lists this clone with a few counts. Antigen: not known. Germline assignment: CDR1 LGHNT and CDR2 FRNRAP. Losses at the gene ends were 3 bases for V and 13 bases for J; bases not matched to a gene: 7. The CDR3 is made up of 12 amino acids. Assay: immunoSEQ multiplex PCR; the TCRdb copy retains only in-frame clones and omits some. The table includes about 110,000 clones, roughly 87% detected once. The V gene is TRBV12-5, the J gene TRBJ1-1; the match to TRBD1 covers 8 bases. This sample comprised CD4+ or CD8+ T cells sorted from blood, obtained in a trial of the OX40 agonist ivuxolimab. This sequence was found in an adult with an advanced solid tumor such as melanoma, head and neck, liver or kidney cancer. The CDR3 nucleotides read TGTGCTAGTGGTTTTCCTCAGGGGGCGCGTTTCTTT. Protein sequence: CASGFPQGARFF.